The 20 T cell receptor beta chains below come from one sample, sequenced in a study of shared clonotypes between healthy human individuals. Some clones are missing from TCRdb's copy, which holds only in-frame ones; the method was immunoSEQ multiplex PCR. The sample lists some 630,000 clones, 60% to 80% seen once, with about 1.8% in the top ten. Material for sequencing was memory CD4+ T cells sorted from blood. Stated subset: CD45RA-negative fraction. The receptors stem from a woman younger than 45 in good health.

This chain uses TRBV19 with TRBJ1-5, with D perhaps matching TRBD1 (5 bases). CDR1 LNHDA and CDR2 SQIVND come from the germline V gene (reference sequence). The ends were cut back, 7 bases at V and 7 bases at J, with 17 bases in the middle. The CDR3 covers 14 residues. DNA for the CDR3: TGTGCCAGTAAATTTGAGGGGCGAGGACAGCCCCAGCATTTT. Its protein product is CASKFEGRGQPQHF.

This clone was counted a single time. The chain couples TRBV4-1 to TRBJ1-1; D uncertain. Germline CDR1 reads MGHRA; CDR2 reads YSYEKL. The V gene lost 5 bases and the J gene lost 1 base, with 11 bases spanning the gap. There are 14 residues in the CDR3. The CDR3 DNA sequence: TGCGCCAGCAGCTACGATGCTGGGAACACTGAAGCTTTCTTT. Amino acids: CASSYDAGNTEAFF.

The chain employs TRBV4-1 and TRBJ2-7; D ambiguous. V dropped 1 base and J dropped 2 bases, with 12 bases sitting between them. The germline V gene has CDR1 MGHRA and CDR2 YSYEKL. CDR3 size: 15 residues. The CDR3 loop is CASSQGLGLTYEQYF. The CDR3 region has the DNA TGCGCCAGCAGCCAAGGACTGGGTCTGACCTACGAGCAGTACTTC.

The J gene is TRBJ2-5, the V gene TRBV19, with unresolved D. Trimming took off 4 bases at V and 5 bases at J, with 11 bases between the two ends. The CDR3 is 13 residues long. Germline V gene sequence: CDR1 LNHDA, CDR2 SQIVND (reference sequence). The CDR3: CASSTRPGETQYF. The CDR3 coding sequence is TGTGCCAGTAGTACCCGACCCGGGGAGACCCAGTACTTC. The complete variable domain, with remaining parts taken from reference TRBV19 and TRBJ2-5, reads DGGITQSPKYLFRKEGQNVTLSCEQNLNHDAMYWYRQDPGQGLRLIYYSQIVNDFQKGDIAEGYSVSREKKESFPLTVTSAQKNPTAFYLCASSTRPGETQYFGPGTRLLVL.

This clone was observed a few times. The chain carries TRBV25-1 and TRBJ2-7, with 9 nucleotides matching TRBD1. The germline gives CDR1 MGHDK, CDR2 SYGVNS. This CDR3 spans 15 amino acids. V was clipped by 1 base and J by 5 bases; unmatched bases: 6. CDR3 sequence: CASSEFGTGFHEQYF. Written as DNA, the CDR3 is TGTGCCAGCAGTGAATTTGGGACAGGGTTCCACGAGCAGTACTTC.

About this clone itself: One end of the junction fails to match germline, which may point to a read error. This rearrangement joins TRBV9 to TRBJ1-3, with TRBD1 as a possible D gene (6 bases). Germline assignment: CDR1 SGDLS and CDR2 YYNGEE. The CDR3 loop spans 14 amino acids. CDR3 sequence reads: CASSVGTAGSTIYF. CDR3 DNA sequence: TGTGCCAGCAGCGTAGGGACAGCGGGAAGCACCATATATTTT.

The rearrangement uses TRBV5-6 and TRBJ2-7; TRBD1 matches at 10 bases. The V segment lost 2 bases and the J segment 5 bases; nucleotides outside the gene matches: 4. This CDR3 is built from 14 residues. Looked up from germline, CDR1 is SGHDT and CDR2 is YYEEEE. CDR3 sequence reads: CASSLRQGANEQYF. The CDR3 bases are TGTGCCAGCAGCTTACGACAGGGGGCCAACGAGCAGTACTTC.

This clone came up once. The CDR3 sequence is CASRTGTGGFSNYGYTF. CDR3 nucleotides: TGTGCCAGCAGGACCGGGACAGGGGGCTTCTCCAACTATGGCTACACCTTC. The chain uses TRBV27 and TRBJ1-2; 12 bases map to TRBD1. Germline V gene data show CDR1 as MNHEY and CDR2 as SMNVEV (reference sequence). V lost 6 bases and J lost 2; bases outside the gene matches: 10. The length of the CDR3 is 17 residues.

CDR3 sequence reads: CASSLSTGAYEQYF. The CDR3 DNA reads as TGTGCCAGCAGTTTATCCACAGGCGCCTACGAGCAGTACTTC. The chain joins TRBV27 to TRBJ2-7, with D possibly TRBD1 on 5 matching bases. The CDR3 totals 14 residues. Germline CDR1 is MNHEY and CDR2 is SMNVEV (reference sequence). The V gene lost 0 bases and the J gene lost 2 bases, with 8 bases spanning the gap.

V and J are TRBV25-1 and TRBJ2-1, with 9 positions matching TRBD2. Germline trimming cut 7 bases from V and 3 bases from J; bases unmatched to any gene: 10. The CDR3 spans 16 residues. Germline V gene sequence: CDR1 MGHDK, CDR2 SYGVNS. CDR3 amino acids: CASTTSLAGSYNEQFF. The DNA for the CDR3 is TGTGCCAGCACCACCTCGCTAGCGGGAAGCTACAATGAGCAGTTCTTC.

In nucleotides, the CDR3 is TGTGCCTGGACTAGCGGGAGTGGGGTGGAGACCCAGTACTTC. Protein: CAWTSGSGVETQYF. The chain has TRBV30 and TRBJ2-5; TRBD2 agrees at 10 bases. With V trimmed by 4 bases and J by 5 bases, 7 bases remained unmatched. CDR3 length equals 14 residues. Germline V gene data show CDR1 as GTSNPN and CDR2 as SVGIG (reference sequence).

V usage is TRBV7-8 and J usage is TRBJ1-2; 8 bases agree with TRBD1. The CDR3 extends over 16 amino acids. Trimming removed 0 bases from V and 4 bases from J; junction bases left unmatched: 7. Looked up from germline, CDR1 is SGHVS and CDR2 is FQNEAQ. The CDR3 DNA is TGTGCCAGCAGCTTAGCGCAAGGACAGGGAGGCTATGGCTACACCTTC. Translation: CASSLAQGQGGYGYTF.

The rearrangement uses TRBV27 and TRBJ2-5, with D perhaps assigned TRBD1 or TRBD2 (6 bases each). V shed 5 bases and J shed 5 bases, with 18 bases lying between them. Germline V gene sequence: CDR1 MNHEY, CDR2 SMNVEV (reference sequence). The CDR3 loop spans 15 amino acids. The CDR3 here is CASSPSRQAGETQYF. The CDR3, as DNA: TGTGCCAGCAGTCCCTCCCGACAGGCGGGGGAGACCCAGTACTTC.

The V gene is TRBV5-1, the J gene TRBJ1-4, with D unclear. V was shortened by 0 bases and J by 10 bases, with 13 bases between the two germline ends. The CDR3 length is 14 residues. From germline, CDR1 is SGHRS and CDR2 YFSETQ. The CDR3 bases are TGCGCCAGCAGCTTGGGGGATCTGATCGGAAAACTGTTTTTT. Translated, it gives CASSLGDLIGKLFF. The full variable domain, in which reference TRBV5-1 and TRBJ1-4 provide the parts outside the CDR3, is KAGVTQTPRYLIKTRGQQVTLSCSPISGHRSVSWYQQTPGQGLQFLFEYFSETQRNKGNFPGRFSGRQFSNSRSEMNVSTLELGDSALYLCASSLGDLIGKLFFGSGTQLSVL.

The chain combines TRBV9 with TRBJ1-1; 8 bases are shared with TRBD1. The CDR3 loop spans 15 amino acids. The junction had 7 bases not matched to a gene; V was cut back by 0 bases and J by 6 bases. The germline V gene has CDR1 SGDLS and CDR2 YYNGEE. CDR3 amino acids: CASSVEGRGHSEAFF. The CDR3 coding sequence is TGTGCCAGCAGCGTAGAGGGCAGGGGGCATTCTGAAGCTTTCTTT.

This clone appeared a few times. The chain couples TRBV29-1 to TRBJ2-5; tentative D call: TRBD2 (5 bases). V dropped 5 bases and J dropped 7 bases, with 14 bases sitting between them. The CDR3 totals 12 residues. Germline assignment: CDR1 SQVTM and CDR2 ANQGSEA. The CDR3 here is CSVLGPSGTQYF. CDR3 DNA: TGCAGCGTTCTTGGCCCGAGCGGGACCCAGTACTTC.

The chain recombines TRBV6-5 with TRBJ1-1; perhaps TRBD1 as D (5 bases). With 5 bases removed from V and 1 base from J, the gap between germline ends came to 14 bases. The CDR3 extends over 15 amino acids. Germline CDR1 is MNHEY and CDR2 is SVGAGI. The CDR3 protein is CASSPPQGPNTEAFF. The CDR3 region has the DNA TGTGCCAGCAGTCCTCCCCAGGGCCCGAACACTGAAGCTTTCTTT.

This clone was counted only a few times. The CDR3 spells CASSLSGTGPREQYF. The DNA of the CDR3 is TGTGCCAGCAGCTTGTCCGGGACAGGGCCGAGGGAGCAGTACTTC. The rearrangement joins TRBV5-4 to TRBJ2-7, with 9 bases aligning to TRBD1. Germline loops: CDR1 SGHNT, CDR2 YYREEE (reference sequence). The CDR3 totals 15 residues. J was trimmed by 7 bases and V by 1 base; bases with no gene match: 9.

For the CDR3, the DNA is TGCAGCGTTCTCCTGACAGGGCAAAATTCACCCCTCCACTTT. This gives the protein CSVLLTGQNSPLHF. J is TRBJ1-6 and V is TRBV29-1, with 7 bases aligning to TRBD1. Germline-derived CDR1 and CDR2 are SQVTM and ANQGSEA. V was clipped by 5 bases and J by 7 bases; unmatched bases: 8. This CDR3 contains 14 residues. Filled out from reference TRBV29-1 and TRBJ1-6, the complete variable domain reads SAVISQKPSRDICQRGTSLTIQCQVDSQVTMMFWYRQQPGQSLTLIATANQGSEATYESGFVIDKFPISRPNLTFSTLTVSNMSPEDSSIYLCSVLLTGQNSPLHFGNGTRLTVT.

The chain is built from TRBV7-6 and TRBJ2-3; D not resolved. The germline gives CDR1 SGHVS, CDR2 FNYEAQ. CDR3 length: 15 residues. V was shortened by 2 bases and J by 1 base, with 10 bases between the two germline ends. The CDR3: CASSLSAIRTDTQYF. The CDR3 nucleotides read TGTGCCAGCAGCTTATCGGCAATTCGCACAGATACGCAGTATTTT.